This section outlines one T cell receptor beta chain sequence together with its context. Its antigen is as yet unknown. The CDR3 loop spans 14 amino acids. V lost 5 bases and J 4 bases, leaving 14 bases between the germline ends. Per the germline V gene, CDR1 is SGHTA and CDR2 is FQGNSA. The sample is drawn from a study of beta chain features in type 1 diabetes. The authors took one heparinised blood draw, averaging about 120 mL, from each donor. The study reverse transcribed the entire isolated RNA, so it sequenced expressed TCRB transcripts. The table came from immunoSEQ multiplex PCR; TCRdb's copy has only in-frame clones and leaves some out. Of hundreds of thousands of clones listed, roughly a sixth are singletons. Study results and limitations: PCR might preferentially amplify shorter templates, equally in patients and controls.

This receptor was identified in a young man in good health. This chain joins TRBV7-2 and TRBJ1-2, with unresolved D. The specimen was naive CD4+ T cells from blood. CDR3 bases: TGTGCCAGCAGCCGATTTGGGGATAGCTATGGCTACACCTTC. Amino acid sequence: CASSRFGDSYGYTF.